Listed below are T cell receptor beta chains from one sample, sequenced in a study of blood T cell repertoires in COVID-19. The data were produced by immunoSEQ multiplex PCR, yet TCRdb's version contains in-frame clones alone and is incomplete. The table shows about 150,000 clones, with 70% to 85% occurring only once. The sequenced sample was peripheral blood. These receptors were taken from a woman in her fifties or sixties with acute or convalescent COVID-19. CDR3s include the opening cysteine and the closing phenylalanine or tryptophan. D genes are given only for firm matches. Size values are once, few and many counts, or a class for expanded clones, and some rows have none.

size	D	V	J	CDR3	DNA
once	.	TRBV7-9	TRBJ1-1	CASSLDRVVTEAFF	TGTGCCAGCAGCTTAGACAGGGTGGTGACTGAAGCTTTCTTT
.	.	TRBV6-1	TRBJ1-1	CASSEARRNTEAFF	TGTGCCAGCAGTGAAGCGCGGAGGAACACTGAAGCTTTCTTT
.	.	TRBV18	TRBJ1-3	CASSQTNTRGNTIYF	TGTGCCAGCTCACAGACTAACACGAGGGGAAACACCATATATTTT
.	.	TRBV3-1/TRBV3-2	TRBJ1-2	CASSQGASYGYTF	TGTGCCAGCAGCCAAGGGGCTTCCTATGGCTACACCTTC
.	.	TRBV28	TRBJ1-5	CASRTREQLNQPQHF	TGTGCCAGCAGAACGCGGGAACAGCTAAATCAGCCCCAGCATTTT
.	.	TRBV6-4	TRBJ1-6	CASSTTSEGSPLHF	TGTGCCAGCAGTACTACCTCCGAGGGTTCACCCCTCCACTTT
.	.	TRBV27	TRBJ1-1	CASSLFQGGGGTAFF	TGTGCCAGCAGTTTATTTCAAGGCGGGGGAGGTACGGCTTTCTTT
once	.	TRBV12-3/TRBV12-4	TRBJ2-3	CASSSGFDTQYF	TGTGCCAGCAGTTCCGGGTTCGATACGCAGTATTTT
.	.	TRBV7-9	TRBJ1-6	CASSFGEYNSPLHF	TGTGCCAGCAGCTTCGGGGAGTATAATTCACCCCTCCACTTT
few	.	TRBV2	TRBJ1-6	CASSEEGLGKNNSPLHF	TGTGCCAGCAGTGAAGAAGGATTGGGCAAGAATAATTCACCCCTCCACTTT
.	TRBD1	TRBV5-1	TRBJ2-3	CASSSAGTVLGTDTQYF	TGCGCCAGCAGCTCAGCCGGGACAGTGCTCGGCACAGATACGCAGTATTTT
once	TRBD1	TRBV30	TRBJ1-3	CAWGRGAVSGNTIYF	TGTGCCTGGGGCAGGGGGGCCGTCTCTGGAAACACCATATATTTT
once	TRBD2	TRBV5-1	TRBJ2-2	CASKGNGGASTGELFF	TGCGCCAGCAAGGGAAACGGGGGGGCCTCGACCGGGGAGCTGTTTTTT
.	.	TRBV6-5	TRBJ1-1	CASRNIGEREAFF	TGTGCCAGCAGAAATATAGGGGAACGGGAAGCTTTCTTT
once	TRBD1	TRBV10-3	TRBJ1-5	CAITGTALQPQHF	TGTGCCATCACCGGGACAGCTCTTCAGCCCCAGCATTTT
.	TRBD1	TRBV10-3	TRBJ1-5	CAISSTGNQPQHF	TGTGCCATCAGCTCGACAGGGAATCAGCCCCAGCATTTT
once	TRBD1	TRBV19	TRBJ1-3	CASIYSDRAPGNTIYF	TGTGCCAGTATCTACTCGGACAGGGCGCCTGGAAACACCATATATTTT
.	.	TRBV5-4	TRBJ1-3	CASSLGPGNSGNTIYF	TGTGCCAGCAGCTTGGGTCCGGGAAACTCTGGAAACACCATATATTTT
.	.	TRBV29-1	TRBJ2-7	CSVGRGGVYEQYF	TGCAGCGTTGGGAGGGGCGGGGTGTACGAGCAGTACTTC
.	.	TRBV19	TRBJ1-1	CASSIDRRGNTEAFF	TGTGCCAGTAGTATAGATCGGCGGGGAAACACTGAAGCTTTCTTT
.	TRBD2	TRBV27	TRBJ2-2	CASSLMAGGDTGELFF	TGTGCCAGCAGCCTGATGGCGGGGGGGGACACCGGGGAGCTGTTTTTT
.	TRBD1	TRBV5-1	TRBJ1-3	CASGTGGASGNTIYF	TGCGCCAGCGGGACAGGGGGCGCTTCTGGAAACACCATATATTTT
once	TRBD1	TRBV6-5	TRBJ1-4	CASSYSWTGTEKLFF	TGTGCCAGCAGTTACTCCTGGACAGGGACTGAAAAACTGTTTTTT
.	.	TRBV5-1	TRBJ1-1	CASSQPQGTEAFF	TGCGCCAGCAGCCAACCCCAGGGAACTGAAGCTTTCTTT
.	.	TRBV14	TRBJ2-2	CASSQDLAGELFF	TGTGCCAGCAGCCAAGATCTAGCCGGGGAGCTGTTTTTT
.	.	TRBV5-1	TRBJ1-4	CASSDTRNEKLFF	TGCGCCAGCAGCGACACACGTAATGAAAAACTGTTTTTT
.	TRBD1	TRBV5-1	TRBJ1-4	CATKTGADEKLFF	TGCGCCACCAAGACAGGGGCGGATGAAAAACTGTTTTTT